Following are 30 T cell receptor beta chains from one sample sequenced in a study of OX40 agonist ivuxolimab in advanced cancers. Profiling relied on immunoSEQ multiplex PCR, and the TCRdb table lists in-frame clones only, not all of them. The table lists more than 45,000 clones, approximately 88% of them singletons. Specimen: CD4+ or CD8+ T cells sorted from blood, collected in a trial of the OX40 agonist ivuxolimab. These TCRs come from an adult with an advanced solid tumor such as melanoma, head and neck, liver or kidney cancer.

The V gene is TRBV2, the J gene TRBJ2-7; TRBD1 matches at 7 bases. The CDR3 contains 13 residues. V was pared by 6 bases and J by 2 bases, with 4 bases of the junction left unmatched. Germline V CDR1 and CDR2: SNHLY, FYNNEI. The CDR3 is CASSRTGTYEQYF. The CDR3 DNA reads as TGTGCCAGCAGCAGGACAGGAACCTACGAGCAGTACTTC.

V usage is TRBV5-1 and J usage is TRBJ1-1; D possibly corresponds to TRBD1 (6 bases). Per germline, CDR1 SGHRS and CDR2 YFSETQ. Trimming stripped 1 base from V and 5 bases from J, with 12 bases between. The CDR3 totals 14 residues. The DNA for the CDR3 is TGCGCCAGCAGCTTGTCTCAGGGGCTAACTGAAGCTTTCTTT. The encoded protein is CASSLSQGLTEAFF.

The chain recombines TRBV6-5 with TRBJ2-7; 8 bases align to TRBD1. Germline CDR1 MNHEY, CDR2 SVGAGI. The CDR3 contains 14 residues. With 6 bases clipped from V and 5 bases from J, the junction kept 9 bases outside the gene matches. DNA for the CDR3: TGTGCCAGCAGCCAGAGGACAGGGTCTAACGAGCAGTACTTC. It yields the protein CASSQRTGSNEQYF.

The chain recombines TRBV30 with TRBJ2-7; 9 positions agree with TRBD1. The germline gives CDR1 GTSNPN, CDR2 SVGIG (reference sequence). This CDR3 is built from 14 residues. The V segment lost 0 bases and the J segment 6 bases; nucleotides outside the gene matches: 6. For the CDR3, the DNA is TGTGCCTGGAGTGTACAAGGGACAGGGTCCGAGCAGTACTTC. Translated: CAWSVQGTGSEQYF.

The chain recombines TRBV7-2 with TRBJ2-3; 12 bases line up with TRBD2. After removal of 5 bases from V and 6 bases from J, the junction contained 9 bases not matched to a gene. The germline V gene has CDR1 SGHTA and CDR2 FQGNSA. The length of the CDR3 is 16 residues. CDR3 sequence reads: CASSLRLAGAADTQYF. The DNA of the CDR3 is TGTGCCAGCAGCCTCCGACTAGCGGGAGCTGCGGATACGCAGTATTTT.

The V and J genes are TRBV25-1 and TRBJ2-6; 13 nucleotides align to TRBD2. V lost 5 bases, J lost 1 base, and 2 bases stayed unmatched. This CDR3 is built from 17 residues. Looked up from germline, CDR1 is MGHDK and CDR2 is SYGVNS. The CDR3 here is CASSPTSGRSGANVLTF. CDR3 coding DNA: TGTGCCAGCAGTCCGACTAGCGGGAGGTCTGGGGCCAACGTCCTGACTTTC.

The V call is TRBV7-9, the J call TRBJ2-7; D perhaps matches TRBD1 (5 bases). V was pared by 1 base and J by 4 bases, with 8 bases between. Germline V lookup: CDR1 SEHNR, CDR2 FQNEAQ (reference sequence). The CDR3 runs to 13 residues. This CDR3 reads CASSLGTNYEQYF. CDR3 bases: TGTGCCAGCAGCTTAGGGACAAATTACGAGCAGTACTTC.

This chain joins TRBV5-1 and TRBJ1-1; D is undetermined. Germline V CDR1 and CDR2: SGHRS, YFSETQ. This CDR3 spans 13 amino acids. The germline V and J ends were trimmed by 3 bases and 2 bases, with 8 bases remaining between them. CDR3 loop: CASSSRENTEAFF. CDR3 in DNA: TGCGCCAGCAGCTCCCGGGAAAACACTGAAGCTTTCTTT.

The rearrangement joins TRBV7-3 to TRBJ1-1; D gene unclear. The V gene lost 1 base and the J gene lost 0 bases, with 9 bases spanning the gap. Germline V lookup: CDR1 SGHTA, CDR2 FQGTGA. The CDR3 sequence is 15 residues long. As DNA, the CDR3 is TGTGCCAGCAGCTTAATTGGGGTCTTGAACACTGAAGCTTTCTTT. It translates to CASSLIGVLNTEAFF. The full variable domain, its missing parts supplied by reference TRBV7-3 and TRBJ1-1, is GAGVSQTPSNKVTEKGKYVELRCDPISGHTALYWYRQSLGQGPEFLIYFQGTGAADDSGLPNDRFFAVRPEGSVSTLKIQRTERGDSAVYLCASSLIGVLNTEAFFGQGTRLTVV.

V and J are TRBV19 and TRBJ1-5, with D possibly TRBD1 on 6 matching bases. V dropped 4 bases and J dropped 1 base, with 14 bases sitting between them. Germline lookup yields CDR1 LNHDA and CDR2 SQIVND (reference sequence). The CDR3 covers 16 residues. The CDR3 DNA reads TGTGCCAGTAGTAGGGCCGGTGGACAGAGCAATCAGCCCCAGCATTTT. Translated, it gives CASSRAGGQSNQPQHF.

The rearrangement links TRBV28 to TRBJ2-3; TRBD2 agrees at 8 bases. The CDR3 is made up of 14 amino acids. V shed 10 bases, J shed 4 bases, and the junction held 10 bases outside the gene matches. CDR1 and CDR2 from the germline V gene are MDHEN and SYDVKM. The chain's CDR3 is CATEGVAGSDTQYF. DNA of the CDR3: TGTGCCACCGAAGGGGTAGCGGGGTCAGATACGCAGTATTTT.

The chain uses TRBV15 and TRBJ2-3; D might be TRBD1 or TRBD2, each matching 5 bases. V dropped 5 bases and J dropped 3 bases, with 18 bases sitting between them. The CDR3 has 16 amino acids. From germline, CDR1 is LNHNV and CDR2 YYDKDF (reference sequence). Here the CDR3 DNA reads TGTGCCACCAGCCAAAGGATTGGGACGGGGACAGATACGCAGTATTTT. Protein product: CATSQRIGTGTDTQYF.

This chain connects TRBV7-8 to TRBJ1-4; D call uncertain. Germline CDR1 SGHVS, CDR2 FQNEAQ. This CDR3 spans 13 amino acids. The V end lost 5 bases, the J end lost 0 bases, and 4 bases lay between the germline ends. The CDR3 coding sequence is TGTGCCAGCAGCGGAGCAACTAATGAAAAACTGTTTTTT. Translation: CASSGATNEKLFF. Full variable domain (rest looked up from reference TRBV7-8 and TRBJ1-4): GAGVSQSPRYKVAKRGQDVALRCDPISGHVSLFWYQQALGQGPEFLTYFQNEAQLDKSGLPSDRFFAERPEGSVSTLKIQRTQQEDSAVYLCASSGATNEKLFFGSGTQLSVL.

This clone was detected a few times. The genes are TRBV7-9 and TRBJ1-2, with D possibly being TRBD1 (6 bases). The CDR3 covers 14 residues. V was cut by 3 bases and J by 7 bases, with 15 bases left in between. The germline CDR1 and CDR2 sequences are SEHNR and FQNEAQ (reference sequence). The CDR3 DNA reads TGTGCCAGCAGCTTGCAGGGGTATAAGGCTGGCTACACCTTC. Its translation is CASSLQGYKAGYTF.

This rearrangement joins TRBV7-2 to TRBJ1-5; no clear D gene. Looked up from germline, CDR1 is SGHTA and CDR2 is FQGNSA. The CDR3 has 15 residues. Between the trimmed V and J ends, which lost 1 base and 5 bases, there was a span of 12 bases. CDR3 in DNA: TGTGCCAGCAGCTTAGTTGGGGATACACATCAGCCCCAGCATTTT. Amino acid sequence: CASSLVGDTHQPQHF.

The V call is TRBV18, the J call TRBJ2-3, with D possibly TRBD2 on 6 matching bases. V shed 6 bases and J shed 0 bases, with 13 bases lying between them. The germline gives CDR1 KGHSH, CDR2 LQKENI. The CDR3 extends over 15 amino acids. CDR3 sequence (DNA): TGTGCCAGCTCGCAACCAGCGGGTAGCACAGATACGCAGTATTTT. Its protein product is CASSQPAGSTDTQYF.

The CDR3 reads CASRRLDEQFF. The CDR3 bases are TGTGCCAGCAGGAGATTGGATGAGCAGTTCTTC. The chain uses TRBV6-1 and TRBJ2-1; no clear D. This CDR3 contains 11 residues. V lost 6 bases and J lost 8, with 8 bases in between. CDR1 MNHNS and CDR2 SASEGT come from the germline V gene.

The rearrangement links TRBV20-1 to TRBJ2-1; D unclear. V lost 6 bases, J lost 8 bases, and 11 bases lay in between. CDR1 DFQATT and CDR2 SNEGSKA come from the germline V gene (reference sequence). This CDR3 contains 11 residues. The CDR3 spells CSARYVDEQFF. CDR3 DNA sequence: TGCAGTGCCAGATACGTGGATGAGCAGTTCTTC.

The chain is built from TRBV2 and TRBJ2-7; unclear D gene. Trimming removed 4 bases from V and 4 bases from J, with 14 bases in between. CDR1 and CDR2 (germline): SNHLY, FYNNEI. This CDR3 region has 14 residues. Here the CDR3 reads CASSGIGLDYEQYF. The CDR3 DNA sequence: TGTGCCAGCAGTGGTATCGGGTTAGATTACGAGCAGTACTTC.

V usage is TRBV7-6 and J usage is TRBJ2-1, with D unclear. The ends were cut back, 1 base at V and 6 bases at J, with 10 bases in the middle. This CDR3 region has 14 residues. CDR1 is SGHVS and CDR2 is FNYEAQ in the germline V gene. CDR3 amino acids: CASSLGPLSNEQFF. The CDR3 DNA sequence: TGTGCCAGCAGCTTAGGACCTCTCAGCAATGAGCAGTTCTTC. Together with reference TRBV7-6 and TRBJ2-1, the CDR3 gives the full variable domain: GAGVSQSPRYKVTKRGQDVALRCDPISGHVSLYWYRQALGQGPEFLTYFNYEAQQDKSGLPNDRFSAERPEGSISTLTIQRTEQRDSAMYRCASSLGPLSNEQFFGPGTRLTVL.

The V call is TRBV5-1, the J call TRBJ2-2; perhaps TRBD1 as D (6 bases). Deletions cut 0 bases from V and 6 bases from J, with 12 bases between. CDR1 and CDR2 (germline): SGHRS, YFSETQ. This CDR3 has 15 residues. The CDR3 region is CASSLVAGAAGELFF. The CDR3 bases are TGCGCCAGCAGCTTGGTTGCAGGGGCGGCCGGGGAGCTGTTTTTT.

The sample holds one count of this clone. The genes are TRBV27 and TRBJ2-1, with 7 positions matching TRBD2. Germline V gene lookup returns CDR1 MNHEY and CDR2 SMNVEV (reference sequence). Unmatched junction bases numbered 11, after V lost 5 bases and J lost 4 bases. The CDR3 totals 16 residues. CDR3 amino acids: CASSPIAGNGYNEQFF. CDR3 in DNA: TGTGCCAGCAGTCCGATAGCGGGTAATGGTTACAATGAGCAGTTCTTC.

The chain is built from TRBV5-5 and TRBJ2-1, with 9 bases that match TRBD1. CDR1 is SGHKS and CDR2 is YYEKEE in the germline V gene (reference sequence). The CDR3 runs to 15 residues. The J segment lost 8 bases and the V segment lost 0 bases, leaving 6 bases of the junction unmatched. This CDR3 is CASSLGITGGYEQFF. Written as DNA, the CDR3 is TGTGCCAGCAGCTTGGGTATTACAGGGGGCTATGAGCAGTTCTTC.

The CDR3 loop reads CASSLVGQGDSAQYF. The CDR3 DNA sequence: TGCGCCAGCAGCTTGGTGGGACAGGGAGATTCGGCCCAGTACTTC. The chain combines TRBV5-1 with TRBJ2-5, with 9 bases identical to TRBD1. Trimming cost V 0 bases and J 9 bases; bases outside gene matches: 9. Germline V lookup: CDR1 SGHRS, CDR2 YFSETQ. The CDR3 covers 15 residues.

The chain combines TRBV28 with TRBJ1-2; 8 positions match TRBD1. CDR3 length: 15 amino acids. Losses at the gene ends were 4 bases for V and 5 bases for J; bases not matched to a gene: 9. Germline lookup yields CDR1 MDHEN and CDR2 SYDVKM. In nucleotides, the CDR3 is TGTGCCAGCAGTTCCCCAGACAGGGGATGGTATGGCTACACCTTC. Encoded protein: CASSSPDRGWYGYTF.

The chain has TRBV4-1 and TRBJ1-4; no reliable D call. CDR1 MGHRA and CDR2 YSYEKL come from the germline V gene. V was clipped by 0 bases and J by 8 bases, with 16 bases between them. This CDR3 is 16 amino acids long. The CDR3 region has the DNA TGCGCCAGCAGCCAAGATGTCCTCACCGCTGGCGAAAAACTGTTTTTT. This encodes CASSQDVLTAGEKLFF.

This sequence joins TRBV5-1 and TRBJ1-4; D uncertain. The V end lost 0 bases, the J end lost 8 bases, and 17 bases lay between the germline ends. Germline V gene lookup returns CDR1 SGHRS and CDR2 YFSETQ. The CDR3 totals 16 residues. The CDR3 DNA sequence: TGCGCCAGCAGCTTGGAGTTAAGGCCGGAAAAAGAAAAACTGTTTTTT. Encoded protein: CASSLELRPEKEKLFF.

This clone was counted once. A read error may produce the germline difference seen at one junction end. V usage is TRBV7-7 and J usage is TRBJ2-5; 9 positions agree with TRBD1. Germline-derived CDR1 and CDR2 are SSHAT and FNYEAQ (reference sequence). CDR3 length: 13 amino acids. DNA for the CDR3: TGTGCTAGCAGCCGGGACAGGGCAGAGACCCAGTACTTC. Its translation: CASSRDRAETQYF.

This clone was recorded only once. The V call is TRBV7-2, the J call TRBJ2-7; 8 bases are shared with TRBD2. The length of the CDR3 is 15 residues. Germline CDR1 is SGHTA and CDR2 is FQGNSA. V shed 2 bases, J shed 4 bases, and the junction held 7 bases outside the gene matches. The CDR3 region has the DNA TGTGCCAGCAGCTTATGGCTAGCGGGCTTTTACGAGCAGTACTTC. Encoded protein: CASSLWLAGFYEQYF.

Comment on this clone: Other DNA sequences within the sample encode an identical CDR3. CDR3 nucleotide sequence: TGTGCCTGGAGCGTAGTCCAGAGCGAGACCCAGTACTTC. Protein: CAWSVVQSETQYF. The genes are TRBV30 and TRBJ2-5; no clear D. V lost 3 bases, J lost 5 bases, and 13 bases lay in between. The germline CDR1 and CDR2 sequences are GTSNPN and SVGIG (reference sequence). The CDR3 spans 13 residues.